The next 23 T cell receptor beta chains were all read from a single sample in a study of Graves' ophthalmopathy and Graves' hyperthyroidism. RNA transcripts provided the template for amplifying TCR beta CDR3 regions. Scientists carried out first-round RT-PCR using HTBI primers and then a second-round multiplex PCR. TCRdb analysed the multiplex PCR reads with MiXCR anew, one entry per CDR3 protein. The profile shows 230,000 or so distinct CDR3 sequences, around 45% of them singletons. Sequences were obtained from peripheral blood. The receptor source for this set is an adult man with Graves' ophthalmopathy.

This clonotype was counted a single time. Germline and junction disagree at one end, which may indicate a read error. V is TRBV29-1 and J is TRBJ2-5, with 8 nucleotides matching TRBD2. CDR1 and CDR2 (germline): SQVTM, ANQGSEA. The CDR3 has 16 residues. The CDR3 DNA reads TGCAGCGTTGTATATCGCTTACGGGAGGGCCAGGAGACCCTGTACTTC. As protein: CSVVYRLREGQETLYF.

This rearrangement joins TRBV12-3 or TRBV12-4 to TRBJ1-1; a weak D match, TRBD1 (6 bases). This CDR3 region has 16 residues. Between the trimmed V and J ends, which lost 6 bases and 4 bases, there was a span of 21 bases. The CDR3 is CASSPTPRGAGTEAFF. DNA for the CDR3: TGTGCCAGCAGCCCCACCCCCAGGGGCGCGGGCACTGAAGCTTTCTTT.

The V and J genes are TRBV9 and TRBJ1-5; D is perhaps TRBD1 (5 bases). CDR3 length: 15 residues. Germline V gene sequence: CDR1 SGDLS, CDR2 YYNGEE. V was shortened by 0 bases and J by 6 bases, with 13 bases between the two germline ends. The CDR3 protein is CASSVDGARSQPQHF. The CDR3 DNA sequence: TGTGCCAGCAGCGTAGACGGGGCTAGGAGTCAGCCCCAGCATTTT.

The chain combines TRBV19 with TRBJ2-7; 9 positions match TRBD1. V shed 6 bases, J shed 0 bases, and the junction held 3 bases outside the gene matches. The CDR3 sequence is 14 residues long. Germline CDR1 is LNHDA and CDR2 is SQIVND (reference sequence). CDR3 in DNA: TGTGCCAGTAGGGTGACAGGGGGCTCCTACGAGCAGTACTTC. Its translation is CASRVTGGSYEQYF.

The DNA for the CDR3 is TGTGCCATCAGCGGGGAAAGGAATCAGCCCCAGCATTTT. This sequence encodes CAISGERNQPQHF. The chain links TRBV12-3 or TRBV12-4 to TRBJ1-5, with D uncertain. The CDR3 covers 13 residues. The V and J ends lost 10 bases and 4 bases respectively, with 14 bases between them.

This clonotype was detected many times. The V and J genes are TRBV24-1 and TRBJ2-6; TRBD2 might be the D (6 bases). Germline CDR1 is KGHDR and CDR2 is SFDVKD. The CDR3 extends over 16 amino acids. Trimming removed 8 bases from V and 1 base from J, with 14 bases in between. The CDR3 nucleotides are TGTGCCACCAAGCCGACAAGCGGGTCTGGGGCCAACGTCCTGACTTTC. This sequence encodes CATKPTSGSGANVLTF.

This clonotype occurred a few times. This rearrangement joins TRBV19 to TRBJ1-5, with no clear D. The V end lost 1 base, the J end lost 4 bases, and 11 bases lay between the germline ends. Germline V lookup: CDR1 LNHDA, CDR2 SQIVND (reference sequence). The CDR3 contains 15 residues. The CDR3 DNA sequence: TGTGCCAGTAGTATAGCGACACCTTCTAATCAGCCCCAGCATTTT. It translates to CASSIATPSNQPQHF.

This clonotype was found a few times. The rearrangement links TRBV10-1 to TRBJ1-2; 8 bases agree with TRBD1. The CDR3 extends over 13 amino acids. The V gene end was trimmed by 7 bases and the J gene end by 4 bases; junction bases not matched to a gene: 5. CDR1 is WNHNN and CDR2 is SYGVQD in the germline V gene (reference sequence). The CDR3 is CASTQDRGYGYTF. CDR3 DNA: TGCGCCAGCACGCAAGACAGGGGCTATGGCTACACCTTC.

This chain connects TRBV7-9 to TRBJ2-5; D is unclear. This CDR3 is 13 amino acids long. From germline, CDR1 is SEHNR and CDR2 FQNEAQ (reference sequence). With 7 bases removed from V and 5 bases from J, the gap between germline ends came to 14 bases. In DNA, the CDR3 is TGTGCCAGCACCGAAACCCCGGCGGAGACCCAGTACTTC. Amino acid sequence: CASTETPAETQYF.

The chain is built from TRBV10-2 and TRBJ2-7, with a weak D call TRBD2 (5 bases). The V and J ends lost 0 bases and 2 bases respectively, with 8 bases between them. In germline, CDR1 is WSHSY, CDR2 SAAADI. The CDR3 is made up of 14 amino acids. CDR3 nucleotide sequence: TGCGCCAGCAGTGAGTCAGGACTTCCCTACGAGCAGTACTTC. This encodes CASSESGLPYEQYF.

The chain uses TRBV7-2 and TRBJ1-5; maybe TRBD1 (6 bases). The CDR3 runs to 14 residues. Germline CDR1 SGHTA, CDR2 FQGNSA. V lost 6 bases and J lost 0, with 9 bases in between. The CDR3 DNA sequence: TGTGCCAGCAGGAAACAGGGTAGCAATCAGCCCCAGCATTTT. It specifies CASRKQGSNQPQHF.

This clonotype was detected a few times. This rearrangement joins TRBV29-1 to TRBJ1-2, with TRBD1 matching 8 bases. CDR3 size: 14 residues. Germline V gene sequence: CDR1 SQVTM, CDR2 ANQGSEA. V trimming: 2 bases; J trimming: 5 bases; junction bases outside the gene matches: 7. CDR3 DNA sequence: TGCAGCGTTGAATCCAGGGGGCTCTTGTATGGCTACACCTTC. As protein: CSVESRGLLYGYTF.

This clonotype was observed at least ten times. The rearrangement links TRBV20-1 to TRBJ2-7; 7 positions agree with TRBD2. The CDR3 sequence is 14 residues long. The germline gives CDR1 DFQATT, CDR2 SNEGSKA (reference sequence). Trimming took 6 bases from V and 2 from J; bases not matched to a gene: 10. The CDR3 reads CSASPSGYPYEQYF. In DNA form, the CDR3 reads TGCAGTGCCAGCCCTAGCGGCTACCCCTACGAGCAGTACTTC.

This chain connects TRBV5-4 to TRBJ1-3, with 8 bases matching TRBD1. Germline CDR1 SGHNT, CDR2 YYREEE (reference sequence). V dropped 2 bases and J dropped 4; count of bases not matched to a gene: 8. This CDR3 has 16 amino acids. The CDR3 DNA follows: TGTGCCAGCAGCTTAGGCGGCAGGGGGCAAGGAAACACCATATATTTT. Translation gives CASSLGGRGQGNTIYF.

This clonotype showed up just a few times. The CDR3, as DNA: TGCAGTGCTAGAGGATGGGGTAATTCACCCCTCCACTTT. Its translation: CSARGWGNSPLHF. J is TRBJ1-6 and V is TRBV20-1; no definite D call. Germline assignment: CDR1 DFQATT and CDR2 SNEGSKA (reference sequence). The CDR3 loop spans 13 amino acids. Trimming stripped 1 base from V and 6 bases from J, with 7 bases between.

Regarding this clonotype: At one of its ends the junction is not consistent with the germline gene, which may arise from a read error. The rearrangement links TRBV7-9 to TRBJ1-6; D is unresolved. The CDR3 totals 12 residues. Germline CDR1 reads SEHNR; CDR2 reads FQNEAQ (reference sequence). The CDR3 DNA reads TGTGCCAGCAGCACATATAATTCACCCGTCCACTTT. Translating gives CASSTYNSPVHF.

This clonotype was counted at least ten times. V is TRBV7-9 and J is TRBJ1-5, with D unresolved. Between the trimmed V and J ends, which lost 1 base and 0 bases, there was a span of 10 bases. The CDR3 is 16 residues long. CDR1 SEHNR and CDR2 FQNEAQ come from the germline V gene (reference sequence). CDR3 nucleotide sequence: TGTGCCAGCAGCTTAGAGGCGGACCCTAGCAATCAGCCCCAGCATTTT. Amino acids: CASSLEADPSNQPQHF.

The V and J genes are TRBV10-3 and TRBJ2-5; a possible D gene is TRBD1 (5 bases). The CDR3 runs 15 residues. Germline CDR1 and CDR2: ENHRY and SYGVKD. Trimming shortened V by 2 bases and J by 5 bases, and 15 bases separated the two germline ends. CDR3: CAISEGAGPRETQYF. CDR3 DNA: TGTGCCATCAGTGAGGGAGCAGGGCCCCGGGAGACCCAGTACTTC.

This clonotype was counted a single time. The genes are TRBV7-2 and TRBJ1-3; no clear D gene. CDR1 SGHTA and CDR2 FQGNSA come from the germline V gene. CDR3 size: 15 residues. V dropped 5 bases and J dropped 0 bases, with 11 bases sitting between them. The CDR3 region has the DNA TGTGCCAGCAGCCTGGACCCAAACTCTGGAAACACCATATATTTT. Protein: CASSLDPNSGNTIYF.

A few counts support this clonotype. The chain couples TRBV13 to TRBJ2-7; tentatively, D is TRBD1 (5 bases). Trimming shortened V by 5 bases and J by 0 bases, and 17 bases separated the two germline ends. This CDR3 is built from 16 residues. Germline CDR1 reads PRHDT; CDR2 reads FYEKMQ (reference sequence). The CDR3 DNA reads TGTGCCAGCAGCGGACAAGGCCGAACTTACTCCTACGAGCAGTACTTC. It translates to CASSGQGRTYSYEQYF.

V usage is TRBV10-3 and J usage is TRBJ1-4; D unclear. CDR3 size: 14 residues. Germline CDR1 and CDR2: ENHRY and SYGVKD. V was pared by 6 bases and J by 0 bases, with 8 bases between. This CDR3 is CAISRDSTNEKLFF. CDR3 sequence (DNA): TGTGCCATCAGCCGAGATTCAACTAATGAAAAACTGTTTTTT.

This clonotype was picked up many times. This chain's CDR3 is CASSYSGQETQYF. The CDR3 DNA reads as TGTGCCAGCAGTTACTCGGGACAAGAGACCCAGTACTTC. This sequence joins TRBV6-6 and TRBJ2-5; no firm D call. The CDR3 totals 13 residues. The V gene's germline CDR1 is MNHNY and CDR2 SVGAGI (reference sequence). The ends were cut back, 0 bases at V and 2 bases at J, with 4 bases in the middle.

This clonotype has just a few counts. The gene calls are TRBV20-1 and TRBJ1-1, with D maybe TRBD1 (5 bases). In germline, CDR1 is DFQATT, CDR2 SNEGSKA (reference sequence). The CDR3 loop spans 13 amino acids. V was trimmed by 0 bases and J by 10 bases, leaving 15 bases between them. The CDR3 loop reads CSARDGSAGGAFF. CDR3 sequence (DNA): TGCAGTGCTAGAGATGGGAGCGCCGGGGGAGCTTTCTTT.